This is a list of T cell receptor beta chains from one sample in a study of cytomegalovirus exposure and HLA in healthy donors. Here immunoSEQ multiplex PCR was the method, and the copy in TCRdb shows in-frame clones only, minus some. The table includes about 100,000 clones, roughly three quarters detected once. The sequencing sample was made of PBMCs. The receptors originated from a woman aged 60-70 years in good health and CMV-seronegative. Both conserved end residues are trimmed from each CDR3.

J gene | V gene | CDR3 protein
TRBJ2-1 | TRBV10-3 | AITRGLDNEQF
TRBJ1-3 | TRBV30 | AWNGGLSGNTIY
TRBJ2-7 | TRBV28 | ASSSGLSYEQY
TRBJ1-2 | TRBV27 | ASSTRQGGIYGYT
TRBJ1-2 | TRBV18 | ASSLSTAGQKYGYT
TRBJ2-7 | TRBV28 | ASSLIGAGSYEQY
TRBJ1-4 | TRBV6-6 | ASSSGEASRGEKLF
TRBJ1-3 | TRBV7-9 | ASSYTSGNTIY
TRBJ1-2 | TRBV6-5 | ASSYGRNYGYT
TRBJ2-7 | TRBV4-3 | ASSPGQGRHEQY
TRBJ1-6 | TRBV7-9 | ASSLGGGGNSPLH
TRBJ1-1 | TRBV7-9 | ASSPLGGGYTEAF
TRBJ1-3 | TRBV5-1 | ASSLDWGPGNTIY
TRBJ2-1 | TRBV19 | ASSPVGRQGEQF
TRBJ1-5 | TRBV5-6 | ASSRVGGEPQH
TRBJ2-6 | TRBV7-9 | ASSRDRSGANVLT
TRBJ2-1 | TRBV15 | ATSMGLADYNEQF
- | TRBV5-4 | ASSPRSGDSYEQY
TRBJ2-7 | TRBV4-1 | ASSQASGGPYEQY
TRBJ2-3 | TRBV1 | TSSLSPGSQY
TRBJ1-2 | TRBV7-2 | ASSPPGGFYGYT
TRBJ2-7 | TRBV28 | ASSEAGAYEQY
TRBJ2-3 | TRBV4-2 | ASSQEGADTQY
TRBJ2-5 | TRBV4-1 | ASSQDPRQETQY
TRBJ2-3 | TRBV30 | AWSGGTGADTQY
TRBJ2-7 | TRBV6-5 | ASSYSGQGTYEQY
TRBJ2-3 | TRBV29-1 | SVESRGRPDTQY
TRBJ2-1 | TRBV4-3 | ASSQALRAGPGYNEQF
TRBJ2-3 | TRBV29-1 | SVYRGTDTQY
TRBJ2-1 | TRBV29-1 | SVGGQGYNEQF
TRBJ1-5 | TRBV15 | ATSRGEGGGRGYQPQH